This T cell receptor beta chain was captured by sequencing in a study of T cell responses to AZD1222 COVID-19 vaccine. About the research overall: Recipients boosted at about 4 weeks or about 12 weeks are pooled. Study conclusions and caveats: Spike-spanning, vaccine-associated CD4 TCRs were dominant at 160-218 and 743-854.

A word on this clone: Its antigen is undetermined.

Only in-frame clones appear in the TCRdb table, and some are missing; sequencing was by immunoSEQ multiplex PCR. The profile shows fewer than 150,000 clones, just over 90% of them singletons. Germline CDR1 reads LGHDT; CDR2 reads YNNKEL (reference sequence). The CDR3 has 21 amino acids. The ends were cut back, 2 bases at V and 0 bases at J, with 26 bases in the middle. The rearrangement links TRBV3-1 (or the pseudogene TRBV3-2) to TRBJ2-1, with D possibly TRBD1 on 5 matching bases. This TCR came from an adult in good health. The source was peripheral blood, collected on day 0 of AZD1222 vaccination. The CDR3 DNA follows: TGTGCCAGCAGCCAATACCCCCAGGGTATCAGCCCTTTAAGCTCCTACAATGAGCAGTTCTTC. Translating gives CASSQYPQGISPLSSYNEQFF.